The present T cell receptor (beta chain) was sequenced within a study of cytomegalovirus exposure and HLA in healthy donors. Both 60 Vbeta primers and 13 Jbeta primers went into the PCR. In the authors' workflow: There were around 77 million unique TCR beta chains by a later count, and approximately 10 million of them were shared. Repertoires were generated with immunoSEQ multiplex PCR, while TCRdb's copy carries only in-frame clones and drops some. For V, J and clone size, that table is used; D and trimming come from the DNA. Of approximately 170,000 clones in the sample, approximately 82% were seen once. As regards this clone: Its antigen is currently unknown.

Whole-study findings and limits: DRB1 had the most TCR associations and HLA-C the fewest, a later analysis found, with rates varying by HLA locus. Reportedly, a later analysis found an Asian-associated ancestry cluster had fewer N-insertions than the roughly 700-donor mean. Within an earlier analysis, most TCR beta V segments proved productive either about 90% or about 30% of the time.

The sequenced sample consisted of PBMCs. The sequence was obtained from a male donor in good health and CMV-seronegative.

CDR3 DNA: TGTGCCAGCAGCCTACGTGCCACCGGGGAGCTGTTTTTT. Its protein is CASSLRATGELFF. The V and J genes are TRBV7-6 and TRBJ2-2; no clear D. With 5 bases removed from V and 4 bases from J, the gap between germline ends came to 8 bases. This CDR3 is 13 amino acids long. Germline CDR1 and CDR2: SGHVS and FNYEAQ.